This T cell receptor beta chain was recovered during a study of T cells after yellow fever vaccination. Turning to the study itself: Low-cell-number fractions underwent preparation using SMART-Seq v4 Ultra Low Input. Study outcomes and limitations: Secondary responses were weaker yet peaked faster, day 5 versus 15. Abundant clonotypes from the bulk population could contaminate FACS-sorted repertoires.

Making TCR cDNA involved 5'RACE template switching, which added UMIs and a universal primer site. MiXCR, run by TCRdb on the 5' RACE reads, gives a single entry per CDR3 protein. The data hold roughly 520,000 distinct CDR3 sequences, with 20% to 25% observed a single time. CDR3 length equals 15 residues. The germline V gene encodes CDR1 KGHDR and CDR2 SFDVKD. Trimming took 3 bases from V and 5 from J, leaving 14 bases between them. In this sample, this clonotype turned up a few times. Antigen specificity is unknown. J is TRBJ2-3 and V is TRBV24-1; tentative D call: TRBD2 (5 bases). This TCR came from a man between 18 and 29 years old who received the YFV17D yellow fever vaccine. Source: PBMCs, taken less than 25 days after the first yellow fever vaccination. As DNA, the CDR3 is TGTGCCACCAGTGATCCGGCGGGCGTAGGAGATACGCAGTATTTT. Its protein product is CATSDPAGVGDTQYF.